This entry features one TCR beta chain sequence. This specimen belongs to a study of blood T cells in healthy people across ages. The second PCR ran about 7 to 12 cycles with a sample-barcoded 5' primer and J-beta primers. TCRdb itself ran the 5' RACE reads through MiXCR, one entry per CDR3 protein. The table has about 1.4 million distinct CDR3 sequences, 55% to 75% seen once. Each donor's blood draw was 7.5 to 10 milliliters of peripheral blood. This sequence was found in a man aged 18 to 30 in good health. Sequencing was performed on blood.

The CDR3 DNA follows: TGTGCCAGCAGCCCCCTGGGGGATTACGAAAAACTGTTTTTT. As protein: CASSPLGDYEKLFF. The chain recombines TRBV6-2 or TRBV6-3 with TRBJ1-4, with TRBD1 as a possible D gene (5 bases). Germline V lookup: CDR1 MNHEY, CDR2 SVGEGT. The CDR3 has 14 residues. V was cut by 6 bases and J by 8 bases, with 16 bases left in between.